This T cell receptor beta chain came from a study of cytotoxic CD8 clonotypes in ibrutinib-treated CLL. Sequencing used immunoSEQ multiplex PCR; TCRdb keeps in-frame clones, though not all of them. The sample has some 140,000 clones, 84% seen once. V shed 1 base and J shed 3 bases, with 13 bases lying between them. The CDR3 contains 15 residues. The germline gives CDR1 SEHNR, CDR2 FQNEAQ (reference sequence). Study results and limitations: The clonality rise at ibrutinib response reflected private clonotype expansion.

On this clone itself: What it binds is unknown.

V and J are TRBV7-9 and TRBJ2-7, with D possibly matching TRBD1 (6 bases). Sequencing was performed on PBMCs, taken after 24 months of ibrutinib treatment. This clonotype was obtained from a human donor with chronic lymphocytic leukemia. The CDR3 region has the DNA TGTGCCAGCAGCTTAGACAGAGACAGGCGCTACGAGCAGTACTTC. Translating gives CASSLDRDRRYEQYF.